This TCR beta chain was found in a study of OX40 agonist ivuxolimab in advanced cancers. This CDR3 comprises 13 residues. In germline, CDR1 is SGHTA, CDR2 FQGNSA. V lost 2 bases and J 9 bases, leaving 14 bases between the germline ends. General study points: More expanded clones were found, on average, in CD8+ than in CD4+ T cells.

With respect to this clone: Antigen unknown.

Here immunoSEQ multiplex PCR was the method, and the copy in TCRdb shows in-frame clones only, minus some. Of about 59,000 clones in the sample, approximately 82% were seen once. The V gene is TRBV7-2, the J gene TRBJ2-7; D remains ambiguous. Here the sequenced sample was CD4+ or CD8+ T cells sorted from blood, taken in a trial of the OX40 agonist ivuxolimab. This receptor was taken from an adult with an advanced solid tumor such as melanoma, head and neck, liver or kidney cancer. Here the CDR3 reads CASSLTGVGGQYF. Written as DNA, the CDR3 is TGTGCCAGCAGCTTAACTGGGGTGGGCGGGCAGTACTTC.